These T cell receptor beta chains were read from a single sample in a study of cytomegalovirus exposure and HLA in healthy donors. Using immunoSEQ multiplex PCR, the repertoire was profiled, and TCRdb retains in-frame clones only, with some absent. This sample has around 150,000 clones, with 75% found just once. The sample taken for sequencing was PBMCs. These receptors all stem from a woman in her 50s in good health and CMV-seropositive. CDR3s leave out the opening cysteine and the closing phenylalanine or tryptophan. Fields, in order: clone size, V gene, J gene, CDR3 protein. Clone size is shown for a subset of rows, as once, few, many or a class of expanded clone.

>-|TRBV19|TRBJ1-2
ASSRLGPTNYGYT
>-|TRBV5-1|TRBJ2-2
ASSLEGGGSGELF
>-|TRBV29-1|TRBJ1-2
SVTVQGSCGYT
>-|TRBV7-9|TRBJ1-2
ASSLTPGEGGYT
>-|TRBV19|TRBJ2-1
ASSGDRGKGGGEQF
>-|TRBV9|TRBJ1-6
ASSVGRSSYNSPLH
>-|TRBV18|TRBJ1-5
ASSPSGGSIHQPQH
>-|TRBV5-5|TRBJ2-7
ASSQNVPGTSDSYEQY
>-|TRBV25-1|TRBJ1-5
ASSEYRDRQPQH
>-|TRBV6-5|TRBJ1-2
ASRKGTGNYGYT
>-|TRBV25-1|TRBJ1-3
ASSDFPTGPGGNTIY
>-|TRBV18|TRBJ2-7
ASSPPTDKYEQY
>-|TRBV9|TRBJ2-6
ASSVAGFRANVLT
>few|TRBV4-1|TRBJ1-5
ASSQLQGTGQPQH
>-|TRBV14|TRBJ2-5
ASSQRSSGGLGETQY
>-|TRBV27|TRBJ2-7
ASSPRGQAGLM
>-|TRBV7-2|TRBJ2-1
ASSLARTGYNEQF
>-|TRBV18|TRBJ2-3
ASSPQGDTQY
>-|TRBV5-1|TRBJ2-7
ASSLIGGTDSYEQY
>-|TRBV5-4|TRBJ1-2
ASSSREGSYGYT
>-|TRBV10-3|TRBJ2-1
AISDLPGQSYNEQF
>-|TRBV2|TRBJ2-5
ASSAQGLMGETQY
>-|TRBV6-5|TRBJ2-1
ASSITGTGEQF
>-|TRBV5-1|TRBJ1-5
ASSLEPGGSNQPQH
>-|TRBV19|TRBJ2-7
ASSRAGDSYEQY
>few|TRBV18|TRBJ2-5
ASSPQSSGAGETQY
>-|TRBV5-6|TRBJ1-3
ASSFGSGAGNTIY
>-|TRBV5-1|TRBJ1-4
ASSEGQGGFNEKLF
>-|TRBV15|TRBJ2-7
ATSRPGVSYEQY
>-|TRBV5-1|TRBJ2-1
ASSSTPSYNEQF
>-|TRBV6-1|TRBJ2-7
ASSDAGQLYEQY
>-|TRBV6-5|TRBJ1-4
ASGGTGGAKKLF
>few|TRBV5-6|TRBJ1-6
ASSLGNRYNSPLH
>-|TRBV27|TRBJ2-1
ASSLSSGTVYNEQF
>-|TRBV5-1|TRBJ1-4
ASSSTGGDEKLF
>-|TRBV4-1|TRBJ1-4
ASSHPKGGGLREKLF
>-|TRBV10-3|TRBJ2-7
AISPIRQSYEQY
>-|TRBV5-6|TRBJ1-2
ASSPGTVWGYT
>-|TRBV7-8|TRBJ2-5
ASSYRPTAGQGETQY
>few|TRBV5-1|TRBJ2-7
ASSQGGVNEQY
>-|TRBV6-5|TRBJ1-2
ASSYGQGGVYGYT
>few|TRBV10-3|TRBJ1-5
AISDSNRVRNQPQH
>-|TRBV18|TRBJ1-5
ASSLGQVGLQPQH
>few|TRBV29-1|TRBJ1-2
SVHDRVGYT
>once|TRBV21-1|TRBJ1-5
ASSKVPVPSVGH
>-|TRBV6-5|TRBJ2-5
ASSYSGGVQETQY
>-|TRBV5-5|TRBJ2-2
ASSWSQLGTGELF
>once|TRBV2|TRBJ1-6
ASSLRSPLH
>-|TRBV12-5|TRBJ2-1
ASGLEQGTEQF
>few|TRBV29-1|TRBJ1-2
SVEKIPPNYGYT
>once|TRBV5-1|TRBJ2-1
ASSWAYLSGEQF
>-|TRBV18|TRBJ1-1
ASSPAGGETEAF
>-|TRBV7-6|TRBJ1-2
ASSLGRNYGYT
>-|TRBV7-9|TRBJ1-1
ASSLGTGGDTEAF
>-|TRBV27|TRBJ1-1
ASRTRRGGVVTEAF
>-|TRBV6-1|TRBJ1-2
ASTDSFGYT
>-|TRBV5-1|TRBJ2-2
ASSTDTYTGELF
>-|TRBV29-1|TRBJ2-7
SVRTDSYEQY